This T cell receptor beta chain comes out of a study of CD8 T cells in Susac syndrome. Study-wide context: Patients with Susac syndrome who were sequenced included over five with active disease and under ten in remission. Findings and limits, study-wide: The CD4+ T cell repertoires of Susac syndrome were found to show no clonal expansion.

Definite or probable Susac syndrome was diagnosed using recently defined diagnostic criteria. As regards this clonotype: The target antigen is unknown.

Trimming removed 0 bases from V and 9 bases from J; junction bases left unmatched: 6. Germline CDR1 and CDR2: MNHEY and SMNVEV (reference sequence). The CDR3 contains 15 residues. Reverse transcription of 0.5 to 1 ug RNA was performed with random hexamers. Amplification of the TCR beta CDR3 was carried out by immunoSEQ multiplex PCR, which spanned a total of 54 Vbeta and 13 Jbeta segments. One entry per CDR3 protein results from TCRdb running MiXCR on the immunoSEQ multiplex PCR reads. The sample holds 110,000 to 150,000 distinct CDR3 sequences, approximately 94% seen once. Sequencing was done on a sample of CD4+ T cells from PBMCs. This sequence originates from a human donor with Susac syndrome. This chain joins TRBV27 and TRBJ2-1; 9 nucleotides match TRBD1. CDR3 loop: CASSLSRGQGREQFF. Written as DNA, the CDR3 is TGTGCCAGCAGTTTATCGCGGGGACAGGGTCGTGAGCAGTTCTTC.